This T cell receptor (beta chain) was profiled in a study of T cell repertoires in aging, cancer and after chemotherapy. Rearranged V-D-J TRB sequences were amplified with a mixed TRB-A/B primer pool. TCRdb recomputed calls from the multiplex PCR reads with MiXCR, one row per CDR3 protein. The table lists approximately 310 distinct CDR3 sequences, more than 50% of them singletons. Regarding this clonotype: Its antigen is unidentified.

The CDR3 totals 13 residues. The germline V gene encodes CDR1 SGHDT and CDR2 YYEEEE. J gave up 6 bases and V 3 bases, and 2 bases lay outside the gene matches. Study results and limitations: Compared with age-matched healthy donors, untreated hematological or solid cancer patients showed higher blood TCR clonality. Loss of evenness, beyond lost richness, contributed to age-related TCR diversity decline in cancer patients.

TCR beta rearrangements were amplified from peripheral blood genomic DNA. The receptor comes from a human donor with a blood cancer. The chain couples TRBV5-6 to TRBJ1-2, with 10 bases fitting TRBD1. Sequencing input: blood. The CDR3 sequence: CASSSGQGHGYTF. The CDR3 coding sequence is TGTGCCAGCAGCTCGGGACAGGGGCATGGCTACACCTTC.